One T cell receptor (beta chain) is described in this entry. What it recognizes is unknown. Amplified TCR beta CDR3 regions came from RNA transcripts. The HTBI primer set served for first-round RT-PCR of the TCR CDR3. A single record per CDR3 protein comes from TCRdb applying MiXCR to the multiplex PCR reads. The repertoire has about 660,000 distinct CDR3 sequences, roughly 46% of them found once; the top ten carry under 8%. The sample originates from a study of T cells in Graves' hyperthyroidism and ophthalmopathy. Exclusion of a patient resulted from uncontrolled infection, other autoimmune disease, pregnancy or lactation. For the diagnoses, clinical symptoms, serum thyroxine and TRAb, thyroid ultrasound and orbital computed tomography were used. Whole-study results and caveats: A model built on 13 V-J features separated ophthalmopathy from stable hyperthyroidism. Among clonotypes expanded in thyroid above 0.001, most were also found in blood.

The source is an adult man with Graves' disease, either hyperthyroidism or ophthalmopathy (not recorded which). Sequenced material: peripheral blood or thyroid tissue (not recorded which).

The CDR3 DNA follows: TGTGCCAGCAGCTTAGCGATGAGCGGGGCACCCTACGAGCAGTACTTC. Residues: CASSLAMSGAPYEQYF. This chain links TRBV7-9 with TRBJ2-7, with 7 bases that match TRBD2. From germline, CDR1 is SEHNR and CDR2 FQNEAQ (reference sequence). There are 16 residues in the CDR3. V gave up 0 bases and J gave up 2 bases; unmatched junction bases: 7.